This TCR beta chain was sequenced during a study of CD8+ T cells in alopecia areata. At the level of the study: Treated patients were dosed with oral tofacitinib, taking 5 to 10 mg twice daily. Percent of scalp involved defined treated patients' severity scores. A 6-month period off drug followed tofacitinib, which lasted 6 to 18 months.

Germline V gives CDR1 SGHNT, CDR2 YYREEE (reference sequence). The CDR3 length is 15 residues. Trimming shortened V by 3 bases and J by 7 bases, and 20 bases separated the two germline ends. Sequencing relied on a cDNA template that was reverse transcribed from extracted RNA. Produced via immunoSEQ multiplex PCR; TCRdb's table is partial and in-frame only. Of 4,500 or so clones in the sample, about 69% were seen once. Study-level points and caveats: Affected lesional scalp, above all in alopecia totalis/universalis, was more clonal than normal scalp.

About this clone itself: What it recognizes is unknown.

As to treatment: oral pan-JAK inhibitor, 5-10 mg twice daily. Individuals with alopecia areata gave both lesional scalp punch biopsies and peripheral blood for collection. The sequences come from skin, collected at week 4, from a patient treated with tofacitinib. The chain links TRBV5-4 to TRBJ2-7, with D possibly matching TRBD2 (5 bases). The sequence came from a human donor with alopecia areata. The CDR3 DNA reads as TGTGCCAGCAGCTCCCAGGCGGGCCGAATTGGAGAGCAGTACTTC. It specifies CASSSQAGRIGEQYF.